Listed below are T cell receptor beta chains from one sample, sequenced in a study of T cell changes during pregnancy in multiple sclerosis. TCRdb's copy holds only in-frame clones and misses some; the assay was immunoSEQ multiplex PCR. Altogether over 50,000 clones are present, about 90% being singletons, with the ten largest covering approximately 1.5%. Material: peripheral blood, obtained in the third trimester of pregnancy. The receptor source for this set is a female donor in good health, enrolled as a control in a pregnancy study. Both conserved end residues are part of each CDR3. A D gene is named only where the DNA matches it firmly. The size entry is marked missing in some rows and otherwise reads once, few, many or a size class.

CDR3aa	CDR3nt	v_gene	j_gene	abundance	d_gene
CASSRTGGNNSPLHF	TGTGCCAGCAGCCGGACAGGGGGAAATAATTCACCCCTCCACTTT	TRBV11-2	TRBJ1-6	.	TRBD1
CASSFDSFSGNTIYF	TGCGCCAGCAGCTTTGACAGCTTCTCTGGAAACACCATATATTTT	TRBV5-1	TRBJ1-3	few	.
CATKFGQYNEQFF	TGTGCCACGAAGTTCGGACAGTACAATGAGCAGTTCTTC	TRBV19	TRBJ2-1	.	.
CASSLDRDNEQYF	TGCGCCAGCAGCTTGGACAGGGACAACGAGCAGTACTTC	TRBV5-1	TRBJ2-7	.	.
CASSTAGASYGYTF	TGCGCCAGCAGTACCGCGGGGGCGAGCTATGGCTACACCTTC	TRBV5-1	TRBJ1-2	.	.
CASNGGAGLDEQFF	TGTGCCAGCAACGGGGGGGCCGGGTTGGATGAGCAGTTCTTC	TRBV28	TRBJ2-1	.	TRBD2
CASNGGSNYGYTF	TGTGCCAGCAACGGCGGGAGTAACTATGGCTACACCTTC	TRBV6-5	TRBJ1-2	.	.
CASSYGGENTEAFF	TGCGCCAGCAGTTATGGGGGGGAGAACACTGAAGCTTTCTTT	TRBV5-1	TRBJ1-1	.	.
CASSKTGIAYEQYF	TGTGCCAGCAGTAAGACAGGTATAGCCTACGAGCAGTACTTC	TRBV6-5	TRBJ2-7	once	.
CASSALYGYTF	TGTGCCAGCAGCGCCCTTTATGGCTACACCTTC	TRBV9	TRBJ1-2	.	.
CASSVQGSTGELFF	TGTGCCAGCAGTGTGCAGGGGTCCACCGGGGAGCTGTTTTTT	TRBV2	TRBJ2-2	.	.
CASSFGSNEKLFF	TGTGCCAGCAGTTTTGGCAGTAATGAAAAACTGTTTTTT	TRBV6-5	TRBJ1-4	.	.
CASSYTTRGNGYTF	TGTGCCAGCAGTTACACGACAAGGGGCAATGGCTACACCTTC	TRBV6-5	TRBJ1-2	.	.
CASRTGPGANVLTF	TGTGCCAGCAGAACAGGCCCTGGGGCCAACGTCCTGACTTTC	TRBV27	TRBJ2-6	.	.
CAWSQLVSSLEQFF	TGTGCCTGGAGTCAGCTAGTAAGTTCGTTGGAGCAGTTCTTC	TRBV30	TRBJ2-1	once	.
CASSPQGRTYTGELFF	TGTGCCAGCAGCCCCCAGGGCCGCACCTACACCGGGGAGCTGTTTTTT	TRBV11-1	TRBJ2-2	.	.
CASREGANTYNEQFF	TGTGCCAGCAGGGAAGGGGCCAACACCTACAATGAGCAGTTCTTC	TRBV2	TRBJ2-1	.	.
CASSQASGGAMNEQFF	TGTGCCAGCAGCCAAGCTAGCGGGGGGGCAATGAATGAGCAGTTCTTC	TRBV4-2	TRBJ2-1	.	TRBD2
CASSPRRQGNEKLFF	TGTGCCAGCAGCCCACGACGGCAGGGGAATGAAAAACTGTTTTTT	TRBV4-2	TRBJ1-4	.	.
CSVDRGQETQYF	TGCAGCGTGGACAGGGGACAAGAGACCCAGTACTTC	TRBV29-1	TRBJ2-5	.	TRBD1
CSAVEGVEAFF	TGCAGTGCCGTGGAGGGCGTTGAAGCTTTCTTT	TRBV20-1	TRBJ1-1	.	.
CASSVQGTGELFF	TGTGCCAGCAGCGTACAGGGGACCGGGGAGCTGTTTTTT	TRBV7-2	TRBJ2-2	.	TRBD1
CASSTSGTENTEAFF	TGTGCCAGCAGTACCTCCGGGACAGAAAACACTGAAGCTTTCTTT	TRBV7-8	TRBJ1-1	.	TRBD1
CASSFGRGRDYGYTF	TGTGCCAGCAGCTTCGGAAGGGGGCGAGACTATGGCTACACCTTC	TRBV7-6	TRBJ1-2	.	TRBD1
CASSAGYEQYF	TGTGCCAGCAGTGCGGGTTACGAGCAGTACTTC	TRBV6-5	TRBJ2-7	few	.
CSVRRSGDEKLFF	TGCAGCGTTCGGAGGTCGGGGGATGAAAAACTGTTTTTT	TRBV29-1	TRBJ1-4	.	.
CASSLEPGGHEQFF	TGTGCCAGCAGCTTAGAGCCCGGGGGTCATGAGCAGTTCTTC	TRBV11-2	TRBJ2-1	.	.
CASSAQGAPSGELFF	TGTGCCAGCAGCGCCCAGGGGGCGCCCAGCGGGGAGCTGTTTTTT	TRBV7-8	TRBJ2-2	few	TRBD1